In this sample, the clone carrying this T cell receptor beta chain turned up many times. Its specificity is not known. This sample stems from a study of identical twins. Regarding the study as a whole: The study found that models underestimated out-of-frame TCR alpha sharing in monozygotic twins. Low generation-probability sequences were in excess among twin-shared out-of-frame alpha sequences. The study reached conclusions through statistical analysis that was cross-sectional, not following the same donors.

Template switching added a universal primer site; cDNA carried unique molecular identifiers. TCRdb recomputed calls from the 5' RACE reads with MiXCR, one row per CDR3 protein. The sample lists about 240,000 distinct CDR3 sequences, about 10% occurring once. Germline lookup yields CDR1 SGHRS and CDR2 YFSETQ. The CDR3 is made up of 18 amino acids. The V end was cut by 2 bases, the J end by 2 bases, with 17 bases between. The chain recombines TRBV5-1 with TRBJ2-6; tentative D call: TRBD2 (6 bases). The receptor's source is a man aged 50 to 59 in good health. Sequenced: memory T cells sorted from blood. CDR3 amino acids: CASSFQAGATTGANVLTF. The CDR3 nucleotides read TGCGCCAGCAGCTTCCAAGCGGGCGCGACGACTGGGGCCAACGTCCTGACTTTC.